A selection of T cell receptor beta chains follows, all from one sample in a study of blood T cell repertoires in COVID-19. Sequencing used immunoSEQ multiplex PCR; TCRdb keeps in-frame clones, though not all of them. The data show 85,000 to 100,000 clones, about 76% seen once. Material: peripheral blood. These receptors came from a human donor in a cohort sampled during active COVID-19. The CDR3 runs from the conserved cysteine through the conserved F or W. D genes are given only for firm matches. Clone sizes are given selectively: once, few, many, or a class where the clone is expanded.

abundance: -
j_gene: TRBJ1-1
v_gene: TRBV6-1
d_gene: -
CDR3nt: TGTGCCAGCAGTGAAGCGGGGAGGGGGGGTAGTGAAGCTTTCTTT
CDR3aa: CASSEAGRGGSEAFF

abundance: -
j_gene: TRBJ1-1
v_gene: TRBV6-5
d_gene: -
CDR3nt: TGTGCCAGCTCACAGACAGGAAACACTGAAGCTTTCTTT
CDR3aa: CASSQTGNTEAFF

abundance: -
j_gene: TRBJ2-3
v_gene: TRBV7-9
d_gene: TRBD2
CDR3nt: TGTGCCAGCAGCTCCCCCAGACTAGCGGGAGTTCTATTGACAAATACGCAGTATTTT
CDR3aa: CASSSPRLAGVLLTNTQYF

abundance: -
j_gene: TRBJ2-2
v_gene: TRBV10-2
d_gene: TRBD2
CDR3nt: TGCGCCAGCAAGATAGCGGGAGGGGACACCGGGGAGCTGTTTTTT
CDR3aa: CASKIAGGDTGELFF

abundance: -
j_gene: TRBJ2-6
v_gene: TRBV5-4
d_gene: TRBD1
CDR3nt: TGTGCCAGCAGCGAGGGACAGGGTGGTGGAGTGGCCAACGTCCTGACTTTC
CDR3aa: CASSEGQGGGVANVLTF

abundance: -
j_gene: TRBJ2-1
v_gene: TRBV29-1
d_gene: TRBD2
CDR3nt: TGCAGCGTTGAAGACTATAGCGGGAGAGGGGGAAATGAGCAGTTCTTC
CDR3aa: CSVEDYSGRGGNEQFF

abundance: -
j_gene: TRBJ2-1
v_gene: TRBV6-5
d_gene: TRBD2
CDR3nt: TGTGCCAGCAGTTACGAGACTAGCGGGGCGTACAATGAGCAGTTCTTC
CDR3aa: CASSYETSGAYNEQFF

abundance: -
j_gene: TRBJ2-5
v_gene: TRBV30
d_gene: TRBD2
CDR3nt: TGTGCCTGGAGTTTTACTAGCGGGGGGGAGACCCAGTACTTC
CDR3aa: CAWSFTSGGETQYF

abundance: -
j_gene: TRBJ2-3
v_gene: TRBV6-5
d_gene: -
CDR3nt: TGTGCCAGCAGTTTGGACAGCTTGAGGGCAGATACGCAGTATTTT
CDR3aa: CASSLDSLRADTQYF

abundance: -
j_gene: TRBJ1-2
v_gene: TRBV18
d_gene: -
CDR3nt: TGTGCCAGCTCAACCAGGACAGAGGCTATGCGCTACACCTTC
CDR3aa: CASSTRTEAMRYTF

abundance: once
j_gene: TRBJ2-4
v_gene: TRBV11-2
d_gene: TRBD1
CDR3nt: TGTGCCAGCAGCTTTCGGGGCGCCGGGACAGGGGTTATTCAGTACTTC
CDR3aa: CASSFRGAGTGVIQYF

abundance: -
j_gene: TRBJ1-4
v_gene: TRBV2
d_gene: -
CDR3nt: TGTGCCAGCAGTCTCGAGGGAGCAACTAATGAAAAACTGTTTTTT
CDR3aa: CASSLEGATNEKLFF

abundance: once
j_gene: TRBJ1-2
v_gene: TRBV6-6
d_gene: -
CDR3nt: TGTGCCAGCAGTTACGGCGAGGATGGCTACACCTTC
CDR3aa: CASSYGEDGYTF

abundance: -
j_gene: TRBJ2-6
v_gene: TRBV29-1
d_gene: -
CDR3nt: TGCAGCGTTGGAGGGGGCTCTGGGGCCAACGTCCTGACTTTC
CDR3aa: CSVGGGSGANVLTF

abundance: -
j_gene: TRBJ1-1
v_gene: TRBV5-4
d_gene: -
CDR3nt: TGTGCCAGCAGCCTCCAGGGATTGGGCACTGAAGCTTTCTTT
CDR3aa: CASSLQGLGTEAFF

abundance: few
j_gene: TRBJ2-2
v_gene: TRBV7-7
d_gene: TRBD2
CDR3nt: TGTGCTAGCGGGACTAGCGGGAGAGCCAGGGAGCTGTTTTTT
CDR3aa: CASGTSGRARELFF

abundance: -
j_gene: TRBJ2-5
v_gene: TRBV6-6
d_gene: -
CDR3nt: TGTGCCAGCAGCCCTACCCAAGAGACCCAGTACTTC
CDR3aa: CASSPTQETQYF

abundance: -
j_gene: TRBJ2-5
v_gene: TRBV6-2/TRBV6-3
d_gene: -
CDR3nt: TGTGCCAGCAGTTATGGAGCGGACAGAGGGGAGACCCAGTACTTC
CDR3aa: CASSYGADRGETQYF

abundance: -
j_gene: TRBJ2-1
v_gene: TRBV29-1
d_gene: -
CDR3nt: TGCAGCGTGGTACTAGACCCCTCGGCTAATGAGCAGTTCTTC
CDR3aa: CSVVLDPSANEQFF

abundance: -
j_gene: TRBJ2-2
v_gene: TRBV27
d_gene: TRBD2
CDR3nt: TGTGCCAGCAGTTTTTTACTAGCGGGAACCGGGGAGCTGTTTTTT
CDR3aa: CASSFLLAGTGELFF

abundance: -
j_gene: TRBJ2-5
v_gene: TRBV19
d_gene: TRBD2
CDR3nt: TGTGCCAGTAGTATAAGCGGACTAGCGGGCAATCAAGAGACCCAGTACTTC
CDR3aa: CASSISGLAGNQETQYF

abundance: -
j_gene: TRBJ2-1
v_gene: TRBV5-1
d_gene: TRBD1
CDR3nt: TGCGCCAGCAGCTTGGTGGACAGGGTCAACAATGAGCAGTTCTTC
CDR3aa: CASSLVDRVNNEQFF

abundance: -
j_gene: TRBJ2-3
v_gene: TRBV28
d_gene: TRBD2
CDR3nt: TGTGCCAGCAGTTTGGGACTAGCGGGAGGGTCTAGCACAGATACGCAGTATTTT
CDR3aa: CASSLGLAGGSSTDTQYF

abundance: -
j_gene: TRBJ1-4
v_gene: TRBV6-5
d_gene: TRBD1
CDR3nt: TGTGCCAGCAGCGGGCCAGGGGGCAATAATGAAAAACTGTTTTTT
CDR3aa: CASSGPGGNNEKLFF

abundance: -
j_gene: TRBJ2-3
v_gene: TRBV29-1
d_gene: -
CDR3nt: TGCAGCGCGGACTATACCACAGATACGCAGTATTTT
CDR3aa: CSADYTTDTQYF

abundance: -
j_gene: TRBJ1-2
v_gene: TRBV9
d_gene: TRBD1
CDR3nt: TGTGCCAGCAGCGTAGACCCGAAGGACAGGGGGGGAGGCTACACCTTC
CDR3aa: CASSVDPKDRGGGYTF

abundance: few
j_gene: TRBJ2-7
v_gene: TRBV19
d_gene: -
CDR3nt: TGTGCCAGTAGTCCCCTGGACGGGGAATCCTACGAGCAGTACTTC
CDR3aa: CASSPLDGESYEQYF

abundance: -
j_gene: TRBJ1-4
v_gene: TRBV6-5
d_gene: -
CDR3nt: TGTGCCACCAGGGACGGGAATCAAAAACTGTTTTTT
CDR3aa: CATRDGNQKLFF

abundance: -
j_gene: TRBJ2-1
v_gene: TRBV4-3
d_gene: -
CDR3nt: TGCGCCAGCAGCCAAGTAGGAGACGGCTCCAATGAGCAGTTCTTC
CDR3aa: CASSQVGDGSNEQFF

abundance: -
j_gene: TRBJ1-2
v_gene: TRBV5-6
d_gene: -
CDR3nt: TGTGCCAGCAGCTTGGGGTTCGGAGTTGGCTACACCTTC
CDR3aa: CASSLGFGVGYTF

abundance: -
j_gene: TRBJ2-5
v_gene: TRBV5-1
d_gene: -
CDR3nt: TGCGCCAGCAGCCAACAAGAGACCCAGTACTTC
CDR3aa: CASSQQETQYF

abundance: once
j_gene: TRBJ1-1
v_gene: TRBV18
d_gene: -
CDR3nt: TGTGCCAGCTCACCGAGGTGGGGAGATGAAGCTTTCTTT
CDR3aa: CASSPRWGDEAFF

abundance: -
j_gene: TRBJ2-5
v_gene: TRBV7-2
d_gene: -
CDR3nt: TGTGCCAGCAGCTCGTCAGGGACACAAGGGACCCAGACCCAGTACTTC
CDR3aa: CASSSSGTQGTQTQYF

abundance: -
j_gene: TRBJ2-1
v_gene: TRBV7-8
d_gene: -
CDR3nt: TGTGCCAGCAGCCGACTAGTCAATCGCTACAATGAGCAGTTCTTC
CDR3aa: CASSRLVNRYNEQFF

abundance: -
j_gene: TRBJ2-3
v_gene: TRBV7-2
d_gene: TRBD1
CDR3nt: TGTGCCAGCAGCCCCAATCGACAGGGGGGAAATACGCAGTATTTT
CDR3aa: CASSPNRQGGNTQYF

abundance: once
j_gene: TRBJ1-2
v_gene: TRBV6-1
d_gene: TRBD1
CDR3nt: TGTGCCAGCAGTGGTCCCAAGAGGACAGGGGGCTACTATGGCTACACCTTC
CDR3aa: CASSGPKRTGGYYGYTF

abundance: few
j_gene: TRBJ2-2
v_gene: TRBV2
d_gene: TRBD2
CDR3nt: TGTGCCAGCGAGGGACTAGCGGGAGTCGGCGGGGAGCTGTTTTTT
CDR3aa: CASEGLAGVGGELFF

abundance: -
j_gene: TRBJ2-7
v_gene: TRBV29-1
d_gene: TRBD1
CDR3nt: TGCAGCGCGAACCTCGGACAGGGCTACGAGCAGTACTTC
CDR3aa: CSANLGQGYEQYF

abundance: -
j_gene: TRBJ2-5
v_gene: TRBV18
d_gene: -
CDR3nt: TGTGCCAGCTCGGACCTAGCGCCTCAAGAGACCCAGTACTTC
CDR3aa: CASSDLAPQETQYF

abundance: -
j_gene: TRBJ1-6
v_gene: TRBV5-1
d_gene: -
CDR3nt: TGCGCCAGCAGCGAACAGGGCGGTAGAGGGTCACCCCTCCACTTT
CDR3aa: CASSEQGGRGSPLHF

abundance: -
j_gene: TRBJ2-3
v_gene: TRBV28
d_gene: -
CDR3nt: TGTGCCAGCAGTTTTACGCGGGCCGGCACAGATACGCAGTATTTT
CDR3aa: CASSFTRAGTDTQYF

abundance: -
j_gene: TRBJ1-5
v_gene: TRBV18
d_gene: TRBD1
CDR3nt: TGTGCCAGCTCGCGGGACAGGGCCTATCAGCCCCAGCATTTT
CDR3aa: CASSRDRAYQPQHF

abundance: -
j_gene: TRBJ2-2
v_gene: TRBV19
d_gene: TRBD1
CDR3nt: TGTGCCAGTAGCCGGACAGGGTACACCGGGGAGCTGTTTTTT
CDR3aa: CASSRTGYTGELFF

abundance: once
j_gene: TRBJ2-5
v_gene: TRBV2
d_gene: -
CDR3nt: TGTGCCAGCAGTGGTTCCTCAGGGGCGGAGACCCAGTACTTC
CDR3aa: CASSGSSGAETQYF

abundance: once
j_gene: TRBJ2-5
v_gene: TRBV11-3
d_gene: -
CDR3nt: TGTGCCAGCAGCTACACAGCACAAGAGACCCAGTACTTC
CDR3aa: CASSYTAQETQYF

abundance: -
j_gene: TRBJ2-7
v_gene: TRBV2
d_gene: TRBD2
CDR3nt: TGTGCCGGGACGACTAGCGGGTATTCCTACGAGCAGTACTTC
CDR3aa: CAGTTSGYSYEQYF

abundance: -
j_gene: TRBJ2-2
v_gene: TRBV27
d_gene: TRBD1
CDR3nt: TGTGCCAGCAGCCGACAGGGGAGTTCGAACACCGGGGAGCTGTTTTTT
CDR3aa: CASSRQGSSNTGELFF

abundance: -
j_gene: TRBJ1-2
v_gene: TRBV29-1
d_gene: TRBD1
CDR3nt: TGCAGCGTTGAAGAGTCCCCGGGACAGGACGAGAACTATGGCTACACCTTC
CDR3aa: CSVEESPGQDENYGYTF

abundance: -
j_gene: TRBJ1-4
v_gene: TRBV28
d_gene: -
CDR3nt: TGTGCCAGCAGTTTTCGGAGTGATGAAAAACTGTTTTTT
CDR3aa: CASSFRSDEKLFF

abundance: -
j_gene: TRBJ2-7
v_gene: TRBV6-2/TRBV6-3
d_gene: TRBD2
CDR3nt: TGTGCCAGCAGTTCCCCCCCGGGACTAGCTAACCTCTACGAGCAGTACTTC
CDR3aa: CASSSPPGLANLYEQYF